This T cell receptor (beta chain) was found in a study of beta chain features in type 1 diabetes. In its sample, this clone was seen a few times. Its antigen remains unknown. Of the isolated RNA, all was reverse transcribed, and so the sequenced material was expressed TCRB transcripts. The table came from immunoSEQ multiplex PCR; TCRdb's copy has only in-frame clones and leaves some out. The sample shows about 340,000 clones, roughly 14% of them seen only once. Overall study findings and caveats: For patients, the naive, central memory and Treg TCRB repertoires appeared more alike than for healthy donors. All four CD4+ subsets of Type 1 diabetes patients contained TCRB CDR3s that were moderately but significantly shorter.

The receptor's source is a woman under 30 with type 1 diabetes. The sequenced sample was naive CD4+ T cells from blood.

This CDR3 reads CASSFRPQTGLLRRYGYTF. The CDR3 DNA follows: TGTGCCAGCAGCTTTAGACCCCAGACAGGCCTATTAAGAAGATATGGCTACACCTTC. This sequence joins TRBV7-9 and TRBJ1-2, with D possibly matching TRBD1 (6 bases). This CDR3 region has 19 residues. Deletions cut 3 bases from V and 5 bases from J, with 28 bases between. Germline V gives CDR1 SEHNR, CDR2 FQNEAQ (reference sequence). Variable domain in full (rest from reference TRBV7-9 and TRBJ1-2): DTGVSQNPRHKITKRGQNVTFRCDPISEHNRLYWYRQTLGQGPEFLTYFQNEAQLEKSRLLSDRFSAERPKGSFSTLEIQRTEQGDSAMYLCASSFRPQTGLLRRYGYTFGSGTRLTVV.